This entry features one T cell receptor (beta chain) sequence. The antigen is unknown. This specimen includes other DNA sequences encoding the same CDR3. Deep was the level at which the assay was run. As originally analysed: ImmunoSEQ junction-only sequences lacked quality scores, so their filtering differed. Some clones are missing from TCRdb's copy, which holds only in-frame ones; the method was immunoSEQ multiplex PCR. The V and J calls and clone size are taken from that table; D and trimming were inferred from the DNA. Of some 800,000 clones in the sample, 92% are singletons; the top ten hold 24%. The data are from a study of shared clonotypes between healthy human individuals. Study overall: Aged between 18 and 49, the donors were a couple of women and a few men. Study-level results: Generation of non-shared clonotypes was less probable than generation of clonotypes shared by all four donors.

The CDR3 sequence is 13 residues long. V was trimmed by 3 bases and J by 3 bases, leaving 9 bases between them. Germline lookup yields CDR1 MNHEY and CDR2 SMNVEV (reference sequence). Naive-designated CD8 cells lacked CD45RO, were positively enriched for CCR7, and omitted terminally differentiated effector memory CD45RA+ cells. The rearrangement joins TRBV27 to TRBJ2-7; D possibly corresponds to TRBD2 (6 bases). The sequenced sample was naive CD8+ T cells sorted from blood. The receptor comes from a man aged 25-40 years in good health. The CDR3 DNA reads TGTGCCAGCAGTTTGGGTAGCGGCTACGAGCAGTACTTC. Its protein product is CASSLGSGYEQYF.